These 25 T cell receptor beta chains share one sample of origin, sequenced in a study of OX40 agonist ivuxolimab in advanced cancers. Library creation used the immunoSEQ multiplex PCR assay. The immuneACCESS repertoire file appears here via TCRdb, limited to in-frame rearrangements. These files lack a portion of the clones; in checked studies, under half of the deficit traces to unresolved V genes, and the cause of the others is not known. The sample table holds around 20,000 clones, of which just under 75% were seen once. The leading ten clones occupy about a third of the sample. Sequences were derived from CD4+ or CD8+ T cells sorted from blood, sampled in a trial of the OX40 agonist ivuxolimab. The source of these receptors is an adult with an advanced solid tumor such as melanoma, head and neck, liver or kidney cancer.

The genes are TRBV5-4 and TRBJ2-3; D gene unclear. Per the germline V gene, CDR1 is SGHNT and CDR2 is YYREEE (reference sequence). The CDR3 sequence is 11 residues long. Trimming took 2 bases from V and 2 from J, leaving 0 bases between them. CDR3 residues: CASSFTDTQYF. The CDR3 region has the DNA TGTGCCAGCAGCTTCACAGATACGCAGTATTTT.

This clone was recorded a few times. J is TRBJ1-1 and V is TRBV27; TRBD1 agrees at 9 bases. Per the germline V gene, CDR1 is MNHEY and CDR2 is SMNVEV (reference sequence). The CDR3 totals 12 residues. V lost 4 bases and J lost 12; bases outside the gene matches: 6. The DNA for the CDR3 is TGTGCCAGCAGTTCTACAGGGGGCACGACTTTCTTT. It translates to CASSSTGGTTFF.

This clone was observed many times. The chain joins TRBV7-9 to TRBJ2-7; D not resolved. Trimming left V 1 base short and J 4 bases short, with 11 bases between. In germline, CDR1 is SEHNR, CDR2 FQNEAQ (reference sequence). The CDR3 is 14 residues long. The CDR3 DNA follows: TGTGCCAGCAGCTTAGGGCTGGGTCCGTACGAGCAGTACTTC. Residues: CASSLGLGPYEQYF. Together with reference TRBV7-9 and TRBJ2-7, the CDR3 gives the full variable domain: DTGVSQNPRHKITKRGQNVTFRCDPISEHNRLYWYRQTLGQGPEFLTYFQNEAQLEKSRLLSDRFSAERPKGSFSTLEIQRTEQGDSAMYLCASSLGLGPYEQYFGPGTRLTVT.

This chain uses TRBV13 with TRBJ2-7; D gene uncertain. V gave up 5 bases and J gave up 0 bases, with 5 bases separating them. The CDR3 is made up of 12 amino acids. Looked up from germline, CDR1 is PRHDT and CDR2 is FYEKMQ (reference sequence). CDR3 in amino acids: CASSLSSYEQYF. CDR3 bases: TGTGCCAGCAGCCTAAGCTCCTACGAGCAGTACTTC.

The chain uses TRBV6-5 and TRBJ2-1; 7 bases are a match to TRBD2. V was clipped by 0 bases and J by 3 bases; unmatched bases: 5. The CDR3 sequence is 16 residues long. The germline V gene has CDR1 MNHEY and CDR2 SVGAGI. CDR3 region: CASSYSGLVDYNEQFF. Here the CDR3 DNA reads TGTGCCAGCAGTTACTCAGGACTAGTAGACTACAATGAGCAGTTCTTC.

The V call is TRBV19, the J call TRBJ2-1, with a tentative D call TRBD1 (5 bases). The CDR3 runs 13 residues. Germline V gene lookup returns CDR1 LNHDA and CDR2 SQIVND (reference sequence). Trimming shortened V by 5 bases and J by 4 bases, and 9 bases separated the two germline ends. The CDR3 DNA is TGTGCCAGTAGTCTGACAGTTTACAATGAGCAGTTCTTC. Its translation: CASSLTVYNEQFF.

The CDR3, as DNA: TGCGCCAGCAGCTATACGGTAGCGGGGGGAAGGGGCTACGAGCAGTACTTC. Translating it yields CASSYTVAGGRGYEQYF. The gene calls are TRBV4-1 and TRBJ2-7, with TRBD2 matching 10 bases. The germline gives CDR1 MGHRA, CDR2 YSYEKL. CDR3 length equals 17 residues. V was pared by 5 bases and J by 3 bases, with 13 bases of the junction left unmatched.

This sequence joins TRBV4-1 and TRBJ1-2, with unresolved D. The V end was cut by 1 base, the J end by 7 bases, with 7 bases between. The CDR3 loop spans 12 amino acids. Germline V CDR1 and CDR2: MGHRA, YSYEKL. CDR3 sequence reads: CASSQGGFGYTF. For the CDR3, the DNA is TGCGCCAGCAGCCAAGGTGGGTTTGGCTACACCTTC.

This clone was observed a few times. The V gene is TRBV7-7, the J gene TRBJ2-2, with 10 positions matching TRBD1. Trimming removed 5 bases from V and 6 bases from J; junction bases left unmatched: 21. Germline-derived CDR1 and CDR2 are SSHAT and FNYEAQ (reference sequence). There are 20 residues in the CDR3. CDR3 sequence: CASSPYYSPTGTGVSGELFF. The CDR3 DNA follows: TGTGCCAGCAGCCCATACTATTCCCCAACCGGGACAGGGGTGTCCGGGGAGCTGTTTTTT.

V is TRBV27 and J is TRBJ2-3; D unclear. Germline loops: CDR1 MNHEY, CDR2 SMNVEV (reference sequence). V was cut by 1 base and J by 3 bases, with 5 bases left in between. This CDR3 has 13 amino acids. Written as DNA, the CDR3 is TGTGCCAGCAGTTTATTGGGAACAGATACGCAGTATTTT. Translating gives CASSLLGTDTQYF.

This clone was detected only once. V is TRBV6-1 and J is TRBJ2-7, with D hard to call. This CDR3 is 14 amino acids long. V was clipped by 4 bases and J by 1 base, with 11 bases between them. Per germline, CDR1 MNHNS and CDR2 SASEGT. CDR3 in DNA: TGTGCCAGCAGTGTCGGGTGGGAATCCTACGAGCAGTACTTC. Its protein product is CASSVGWESYEQYF.

In its sample, this clone is medium-sized. The chain employs TRBV4-3 and TRBJ1-2, with 7 bases that match TRBD1. CDR1 is LGHNA, CDR2 YSLEER, per germline. This CDR3 has 16 residues. V lost 0 bases, J lost 7 bases, and 11 bases stayed unmatched. CDR3 amino acids: CASSQDLWAGGTGYTF. DNA for the CDR3: TGCGCCAGCAGCCAAGATCTTTGGGCAGGGGGGACTGGCTACACCTTC.

This chain links TRBV7-8 with TRBJ1-2, with D possibly matching TRBD1 (6 bases). CDR3 length: 13 residues. The germline CDR1 and CDR2 sequences are SGHVS and FQNEAQ. The V and J ends lost 5 bases and 8 bases respectively, with 15 bases between them. In nucleotides, the CDR3 is TGTGCCAGCAGCGAGGGGGGTTTTATCGGCTACACCTTC. The encoded protein is CASSEGGFIGYTF.

V and J are TRBV15 and TRBJ2-1, with D perhaps matching TRBD1 or TRBD2 (6 bases each). The CDR3 is 14 amino acids. Germline V gives CDR1 LNHNV, CDR2 YYDKDF (reference sequence). V shed 5 bases and J shed 6 bases, with 14 bases lying between them. DNA of the CDR3: TGTGCCACCAGCTTACGGGGGCGAAGCAATGAGCAGTTCTTC. Translated, it gives CATSLRGRSNEQFF.

The chain uses TRBV7-9 and TRBJ1-2; D is unresolved. V was clipped by 4 bases and J by 4 bases, with 10 bases between them. Germline loops: CDR1 SEHNR, CDR2 FQNEAQ (reference sequence). The CDR3 sequence is 13 residues long. The CDR3 here is CASSSGFVYGYTF. The CDR3, as DNA: TGTGCCAGCAGCTCGGGGTTTGTCTATGGCTACACCTTC.

The V gene is TRBV29-1, the J gene TRBJ2-1; perhaps TRBD1 as D (6 bases). Trimming cost V 4 bases and J 8 bases, with 12 bases left between them. The CDR3 length is 12 residues. The germline CDR1 and CDR2 sequences are SQVTM and ANQGSEA. CDR3 in amino acids: CSVAWTADEQFF. In DNA form, the CDR3 reads TGCAGCGTTGCCTGGACAGCCGATGAGCAGTTCTTC.

The rearrangement links TRBV4-1 to TRBJ1-2; 8 nucleotides align to TRBD1. CDR1 is MGHRA and CDR2 is YSYEKL in the germline V gene. Losses at the gene ends were 1 base for V and 3 bases for J; bases not matched to a gene: 4. The length of the CDR3 is 15 residues. In nucleotides, the CDR3 is TGCGCCAGCAGCCAAGGACAGGGGTTGTACTATGGCTACACCTTC. Protein sequence: CASSQGQGLYYGYTF.

This clone was detected a few times. The chain uses TRBV27 and TRBJ2-1, with D uncertain. CDR1 and CDR2 (germline): MNHEY, SMNVEV (reference sequence). V was trimmed by 3 bases and J by 0 bases, leaving 6 bases between them. The CDR3 length is 14 residues. The chain's CDR3 is CASSLLSSYNEQFF. CDR3 DNA sequence: TGTGCCAGCAGTTTGCTGAGCTCCTACAATGAGCAGTTCTTC.

The genes are TRBV5-1 and TRBJ2-5, with TRBD2 matching over 8 bases. Per germline, CDR1 SGHRS and CDR2 YFSETQ. Unmatched junction bases numbered 4, after V lost 6 bases and J lost 0 bases. The CDR3 runs 14 residues. DNA for the CDR3: TGCGCCAGCAAATATAGCGGGAACCAAGAGACCCAGTACTTC. Protein product: CASKYSGNQETQYF.

J is TRBJ2-5 and V is TRBV11-2; D not certain. The CDR3 consists of 12 residues. Trimming pared 0 bases from V and 5 bases from J, leaving 4 bases between. The germline V gene has CDR1 SGHAT and CDR2 FQNNGV. CDR3 coding DNA: TGTGCCAGCAGCTTAGAGGGGGAGACCCAGTACTTC. This gives the protein CASSLEGETQYF. The full variable domain, with the rest looked up from reference TRBV11-2 and TRBJ2-5, is EAGVAQSPRYKIIEKRQSVAFWCNPISGHATLYWYQQILGQGPKLLIQFQNNGVVDDSQLPKDRFSAERLKGVDSTLKIQPAKLEDSAVYLCASSLEGETQYFGPGTRLLVL.

As DNA, the CDR3 is TGTGCCAGCAGTTTTGCCCCGGGGAACACCGGGGAGCTGTTTTTT. Residues: CASSFAPGNTGELFF. This chain links TRBV27 with TRBJ2-2; D is unresolved. The germline gives CDR1 MNHEY, CDR2 SMNVEV (reference sequence). Deletions cut 3 bases from V and 1 base from J, with 9 bases between. CDR3 length: 15 amino acids.

The gene calls are TRBV29-1 and TRBJ2-2; D uncertain. The germline V and J ends were trimmed by 5 bases and 7 bases, with 17 bases remaining between them. Germline V gene lookup returns CDR1 SQVTM and CDR2 ANQGSEA. The CDR3 has 14 amino acids. CDR3 nucleotide sequence: TGCAGCGTTCGGCCCCTTTCGCCTCACGGGGAGCTGTTTTTT. This translates into CSVRPLSPHGELFF.

Here the CDR3 reads CASSLGEQGALETQYF. Written as DNA, the CDR3 is TGTGCCAGCAGTTTAGGGGAACAGGGGGCTTTAGAGACCCAGTACTTC. This chain uses TRBV28 with TRBJ2-5; 9 bases agree with TRBD1. This CDR3 region has 16 residues. Germline-derived CDR1 and CDR2 are MDHEN and SYDVKM. V lost 2 bases, J lost 4 bases, and 8 bases stayed unmatched.

V gene TRBV4-1 combines with J gene TRBJ1-3; 8 bases are a match to TRBD1. Germline values: CDR1 MGHRA, CDR2 YSYEKL. The CDR3 spans 15 residues. The J segment lost 2 bases and the V segment lost 5 bases, leaving 5 bases of the junction unmatched. The CDR3 DNA follows: TGCGCCAGCAGCTATCCGACAGGGGCTGGAAACACCATATATTTT. This encodes CASSYPTGAGNTIYF.

In the case of this clone: Additional DNA sequences in this sample encode the identical CDR3. The gene calls are TRBV27 and TRBJ1-5; D is uncertain. CDR3 size: 14 residues. Trimming removed 3 bases from V and 0 bases from J, with 6 bases in between. Germline V gene lookup returns CDR1 MNHEY and CDR2 SMNVEV (reference sequence). Here the CDR3 DNA reads TGTGCCAGCAGTTTCCTAGATAGCAATCAGCCCCAGCATTTT. This gives the protein CASSFLDSNQPQHF.